A single sample gave rise to the 27 T cell receptor beta chains below, sequenced in a study of response to subunit inactivated influenza vaccine. TCRdb redid the calling of the RT-PCR reads with MiXCR, one entry per CDR3 protein. Of approximately 700,000 distinct CDR3 sequences in the sample, roughly 14% are singletons; the top ten hold approximately 10%. The sequenced sample was PBMCs from blood, obtained less than 13 days after vaccination. Receptors were obtained from a middle-aged man who received an inactivated influenza vaccine.

Comment on this clonotype: Relative to the germline gene, one junction end is altered; a read error may explain this. The chain employs TRBV2 and TRBJ2-5; possibly TRBD2 for D (6 bases). From germline, CDR1 is SNHLY and CDR2 FYNNEI. The CDR3 has 18 residues. Here the CDR3 reads CAISPSALEGMGQETQYF. The CDR3, as DNA: TGTGCCATCAGTCCTAGCGCTTTAGAGGGTATGGGGCAAGAGACCCAGTACTTC.

This sequence joins TRBV20-1 and TRBJ2-1; TRBD1 is a possible D gene (6 bases). Germline V gene sequence: CDR1 DFQATT, CDR2 SNEGSKA (reference sequence). The CDR3 length is 14 residues. V was shortened by 6 bases and J by 3 bases, with 15 bases between the two germline ends. CDR3 coding DNA: TGCAGTGCCCCGGGACATCTGTACTACAATGAGCAGTTCTTC. Protein product: CSAPGHLYYNEQFF.

This clonotype was found a few times. V gene TRBV4-2 combines with J gene TRBJ2-7, with 9 bases matching TRBD1. After removal of 0 bases from V and 3 bases from J, the junction contained 6 bases not matched to a gene. This CDR3 has 16 residues. The germline CDR1 and CDR2 sequences are LGHNA and YNFKEQ. CDR3 protein: CASSQEAPGQGYEQYF. CDR3 in DNA: TGTGCCAGCAGCCAAGAGGCCCCGGGACAGGGCTACGAGCAGTACTTC.

This clonotype was seen at least ten times. The chain uses TRBV2 and TRBJ2-1; 9 bases map to TRBD1. CDR1 is SNHLY, CDR2 FYNNEI, per germline. Trimming at V came to 5 bases and at J to 16 bases, leaving 6 bases not matched to a gene. This CDR3 has 11 residues. For the CDR3, the DNA is TGTGCCAGCAGTTGGACAGGGGAGGGTTTCTTC. It yields the protein CASSWTGEGFF.

The chain couples TRBV10-3 to TRBJ2-4; no firm D call. This CDR3 spans 15 amino acids. Germline CDR1 ENHRY, CDR2 SYGVKD. The V end lost 0 bases, the J end lost 6 bases, and 12 bases lay between the germline ends. The CDR3 DNA reads as TGTGCCATCAGTGAGTCGCCCAGGCTGGGAAACATTCAGTACTTC. This translates into CAISESPRLGNIQYF.

This clonotype was detected only a few times. This chain links TRBV29-1 with TRBJ2-7; D perhaps matches TRBD2 (6 bases). V was shortened by 7 bases and J by 4 bases, with 11 bases between the two germline ends. Germline CDR1 and CDR2: SQVTM and ANQGSEA. This CDR3 contains 11 residues. The CDR3 nucleotides read TGCAGCGCTGGGGGGTTATACGAGCAGTACTTC. Translated, it gives CSAGGLYEQYF.

This clonotype was detected a few times. This chain connects TRBV20-1 to TRBJ1-3; 7 bases match TRBD1. The ends lost 3 bases at V and 2 bases at J; junction bases unmatched: 1. Germline V gives CDR1 DFQATT, CDR2 SNEGSKA (reference sequence). The CDR3 has 13 residues. Here the CDR3 DNA reads TGCAGTGCTAGCCAGGGGGCTGGAAACACCATATATTTT. Translated: CSASQGAGNTIYF.

J is TRBJ2-3 and V is TRBV11-1; TRBD2 aligns across 9 bases. V shed 4 bases and J 5 bases; nucleotides not matched to a gene: 7. Germline V gene lookup returns CDR1 SGHAT and CDR2 FQDESV (reference sequence). The CDR3 contains 15 residues. In DNA form, the CDR3 reads TGTGCCAGCAGCTCTATTAGCGGGAGCCAAGATACGCAGTATTTT. Amino acid sequence: CASSSISGSQDTQYF.

V and J are TRBV5-1 and TRBJ1-2; maybe TRBD1 (6 bases). CDR3 length: 15 residues. The ends were cut back, 0 bases at V and 6 bases at J, with 15 bases in the middle. Germline V gene sequence: CDR1 SGHRS, CDR2 YFSETQ. The chain's CDR3 is CASSLEGRGIDGYTF. CDR3 in DNA: TGCGCCAGCAGCTTGGAAGGCAGGGGAATTGATGGCTACACCTTC.

This chain uses TRBV2 with TRBJ1-2; TRBD1 might be the D (6 bases). The CDR3 length is 14 residues. Per germline, CDR1 SNHLY and CDR2 FYNNEI. Trimming stripped 8 bases from V and 1 base from J, with 14 bases between. The CDR3 loop reads CASSEQGGNYGYTF. The CDR3 DNA reads TGTGCCAGCTCCGAACAGGGAGGTAACTATGGCTACACCTTC.

V and J are TRBV14 and TRBJ1-4; D ambiguous. V dropped 5 bases and J dropped 5 bases, with 18 bases sitting between them. Germline lookup yields CDR1 SGHDN and CDR2 FVKESK. The CDR3 runs 16 residues. CDR3 coding DNA: TGTGCCAGCAGCTTCCTTGGACCGGGGTCGAATGAAAAACTGTTTTTT. It encodes CASSFLGPGSNEKLFF.

CDR3 amino acids: CASSLVAGGSTQYF. CDR3 DNA sequence: TGTGCCAGCAGTTTGGTGGCGGGGGGGAGTACGCAGTATTTT. V is TRBV28 and J is TRBJ2-3, with 9 bases matching TRBD2. With V trimmed by 3 bases and J by 8 bases, 6 bases remained unmatched. This CDR3 has 14 amino acids. CDR1 is MDHEN and CDR2 is SYDVKM in the germline V gene.

The chain links TRBV20-1 to TRBJ2-7; TRBD2 agrees at 11 bases. Losses at the gene ends were 2 bases for V and 12 bases for J; bases not matched to a gene: 12. The CDR3 sequence is 14 residues long. CDR1 and CDR2 from the germline V gene are DFQATT and SNEGSKA (reference sequence). CDR3 amino acids: CSARKGLAETTAYF. For the CDR3, the DNA is TGCAGTGCTAGAAAGGGACTAGCGGAGACTACGGCGTACTTC.

V and J are TRBV29-1 and TRBJ1-5; unclear D gene. The CDR3 extends over 13 amino acids. CDR1 is SQVTM, CDR2 ANQGSEA, per germline. Trimming pared 5 bases from V and 0 bases from J, leaving 8 bases between. The CDR3 sequence: CSVWENSNQPQHF. The CDR3 DNA follows: TGCAGCGTTTGGGAGAATAGCAATCAGCCCCAGCATTTT. Full variable domain (outside the CDR3, taken from reference TRBV29-1 and TRBJ1-5): SAVISQKPSRDICQRGTSLTIQCQVDSQVTMMFWYRQQPGQSLTLIATANQGSEATYESGFVIDKFPISRPNLTFSTLTVSNMSPEDSSIYLCSVWENSNQPQHFGDGTRLSIL.

This clonotype was seen ten or more times. The rearrangement uses TRBV29-1 and TRBJ2-3; 8 nucleotides agree with TRBD1. The V gene's germline CDR1 is SQVTM and CDR2 ANQGSEA. J was trimmed by 1 base and V by 8 bases; bases with no gene match: 8. This CDR3 is built from 14 residues. The CDR3 DNA reads as TGCAGCTTTTCGCCGGGACAGGGCACAGATACGCAGTATTTT. Amino acids: CSFSPGQGTDTQYF.

This chain connects TRBV5-6 to TRBJ2-3; the match to TRBD2 covers 8 bases. The ends lost 5 bases at V and 5 bases at J; junction bases unmatched: 7. Germline V lookup: CDR1 SGHDT, CDR2 YYEEEE. The CDR3 has 14 residues. The CDR3 sequence is CASRLLAGGDTQYF. Here the CDR3 DNA reads TGTGCCAGCAGATTGCTAGCGGGCGGAGATACGCAGTATTTT.

The rearrangement joins TRBV7-9 to TRBJ1-1, with a tentative D call TRBD1 (5 bases). Germline values: CDR1 SEHNR, CDR2 FQNEAQ (reference sequence). V lost 1 base, J lost 10 bases, and 10 bases lay in between. The CDR3 contains 12 residues. CDR3 sequence (DNA): TGTGCCAGCAGCTTAGGGTCCGGGACAGCTTTCTTT. It is translated as CASSLGSGTAFF.

This clonotype was observed at least ten times. The CDR3 DNA reads as TGTGCCAGCAGCTTGCCAGGGAACACTGAAGCTTTCTTT. It translates to CASSLPGNTEAFF. The rearrangement uses TRBV5-5 and TRBJ1-1; D not certain. Trimming left V 1 base short and J 1 base short, with 5 bases between. The CDR3 totals 13 residues. Germline CDR1 is SGHKS and CDR2 is YYEKEE (reference sequence). The variable domain in full, completed from reference TRBV5-5 and TRBJ1-1, reads DAGVTQSPTHLIKTRGQQVTLRCSPISGHKSVSWYQQVLGQGPQFIFQYYEKEERGRGNFPDRFSARQFPNYSSELNVNALLLGDSALYLCASSLPGNTEAFFGQGTRLTVV.

The V and J genes are TRBV20-1 and TRBJ2-1, with 11 nucleotides matching TRBD2. The germline CDR1 and CDR2 sequences are DFQATT and SNEGSKA (reference sequence). The CDR3 runs 14 residues. Trimming at V came to 3 bases and at J to 7 bases, leaving 5 bases not matched to a gene. The CDR3 spells CSASATSGMNEQFF. The CDR3 DNA reads TGCAGTGCTAGCGCGACTAGCGGGATGAATGAGCAGTTCTTC.

The J gene is TRBJ2-2, the V gene TRBV20-1; possibly TRBD1 for D (6 bases). The V end lost 5 bases, the J end lost 2 bases, and 12 bases lay between the germline ends. The CDR3 sequence is 14 residues long. Germline V gene lookup returns CDR1 DFQATT and CDR2 SNEGSKA (reference sequence). This CDR3 is CSASGTHNTGELFF. The CDR3 region has the DNA TGCAGTGCTTCCGGGACACACAACACCGGGGAGCTGTTTTTT.

The chain employs TRBV19 and TRBJ1-3, with TRBD1 identical over 8 bases. CDR1 and CDR2 from the germline V gene are LNHDA and SQIVND (reference sequence). Trimming cost V 1 base and J 5 bases; bases outside gene matches: 4. The CDR3 sequence is 15 residues long. CDR3 region: CASSIGRDRRNTIYF. The CDR3 coding sequence is TGTGCCAGTAGTATAGGCCGGGACAGGAGAAACACCATATATTTT.

This clonotype was detected only a few times. The chain is built from TRBV7-3 and TRBJ2-6, with TRBD2 as a possible D gene (5 bases). Germline CDR1 reads SGHTA; CDR2 reads FQGTGA. V was clipped by 6 bases and J by 0 bases, with 9 bases between them. The CDR3 is 15 amino acids. The CDR3 DNA follows: TGTGCCAGCAGTAACCGGGGCTCTGGGGCCAACGTCCTGACTTTC. Its protein is CASSNRGSGANVLTF.

This clonotype has more than one count but fewer than ten. This sequence joins TRBV2 and TRBJ2-7; a weak D match, TRBD1 (6 bases). Trimming removed 6 bases at V and 0 bases at J, with 15 bases between. Germline CDR1 and CDR2: SNHLY and FYNNEI. The CDR3 is 15 residues long. The CDR3 loop reads CASRPGTLLSYEQYF. The CDR3 DNA is TGTGCCAGCAGACCCGGGACACTTCTCTCCTACGAGCAGTACTTC.

This clonotype was seen more than once but under ten times. The V gene is TRBV12-3 or TRBV12-4, the J gene TRBJ1-2; 10 bases agree with TRBD1. The CDR3 is made up of 15 amino acids. J lost 4 bases, V lost 5 bases, and 7 bases had no gene match. The CDR3 nucleotides read TGTGCCAGCAGTCCGACCGGGACAGGGGTCTATGGCTACACCTTC. It specifies CASSPTGTGVYGYTF.

This clonotype has only a few counts. This sequence joins TRBV6-1 and TRBJ1-1; D might be TRBD1 (6 bases). Looked up from germline, CDR1 is MNHNS and CDR2 is SASEGT. This CDR3 region has 12 residues. Between the trimmed V and J ends, which lost 7 bases and 4 bases, there was a span of 10 bases. The CDR3 reads CASNREITEAFF. CDR3 DNA sequence: TGTGCCAGCAACAGGGAGATCACTGAAGCTTTCTTT.

This clonotype was picked up many times. The chain is built from TRBV20-1 and TRBJ2-7, with 10 bases identical to TRBD2. The ends lost 1 base at V and 5 bases at J; junction bases unmatched: 5. Germline-derived CDR1 and CDR2 are DFQATT and SNEGSKA (reference sequence). This CDR3 has 14 residues. CDR3 bases: TGCAGTGCTAGAGCAGCGGGAGGGCCCCACGAGCAGTACTTC. Residues: CSARAAGGPHEQYF.

The chain employs TRBV11-2 and TRBJ2-1; weak D call: TRBD2 (5 bases). The CDR3 loop spans 15 amino acids. V dropped 5 bases and J dropped 3 bases, with 14 bases sitting between them. Germline loops: CDR1 SGHAT, CDR2 FQNNGV. CDR3 residues: CASSPPEADYNEQFF. CDR3 nucleotide sequence: TGTGCCAGCAGCCCCCCGGAGGCCGACTACAATGAGCAGTTCTTC.